The source of this TCR beta chain is a study of T-cell memory formation after mild COVID-19. Turning to the study itself: TCR clusters mostly belonged to single donors.

TCRdb re-called the 5' RACE reads with MiXCR, one entry per CDR3 protein. In the table there are approximately 400,000 distinct CDR3 sequences, approximately 25% of which are singletons. This clonotype occurred a few times. Its target is not known. Germline V gene data show CDR1 as SGDLS and CDR2 as YYNGEE. V shed 4 bases and J shed 6 bases, with 14 bases lying between them. This CDR3 comprises 13 residues. Study-level points and caveats: Shrinking CD4+ clones were chiefly CM and EM; CD8+ ones were chiefly EMRA. In pre-infection memory, a portion of responding clones appeared, which suggested that cross-reactive memory joined. Balance between CD4 and CD8 was seen in clones contracting day 15 to 85, and a CD4+ lean was seen in later expanders.

The rearrangement joins TRBV9 to TRBJ2-7; possible D gene TRBD1, 5 bases. This clonotype originated in an adult woman who had mild COVID-19 (a few samples of this study predate the infection). Cell type and time point are not known. The sample comprised PBMCs or a T cell subset sorted from them (not recorded which). CDR3 sequence reads: CASSPTVTGEQYF. DNA for the CDR3: TGTGCCAGCAGCCCAACAGTAACAGGCGAGCAGTACTTC.